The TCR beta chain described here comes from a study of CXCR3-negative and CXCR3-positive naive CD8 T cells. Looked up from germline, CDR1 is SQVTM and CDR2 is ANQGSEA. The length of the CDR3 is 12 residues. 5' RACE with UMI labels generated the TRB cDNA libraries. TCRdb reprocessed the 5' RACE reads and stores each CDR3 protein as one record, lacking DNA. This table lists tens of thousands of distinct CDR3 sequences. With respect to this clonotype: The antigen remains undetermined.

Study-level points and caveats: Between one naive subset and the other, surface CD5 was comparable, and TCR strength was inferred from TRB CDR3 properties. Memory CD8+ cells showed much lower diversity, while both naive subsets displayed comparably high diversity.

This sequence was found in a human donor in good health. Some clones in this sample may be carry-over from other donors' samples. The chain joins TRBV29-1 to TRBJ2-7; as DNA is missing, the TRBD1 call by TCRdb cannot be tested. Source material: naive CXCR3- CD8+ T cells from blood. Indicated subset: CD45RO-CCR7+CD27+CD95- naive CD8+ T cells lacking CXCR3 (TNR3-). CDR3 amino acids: CSVETGGYEQYF.